This TCR beta chain was found in a study of CD8+CD57+ T cells in acquired aplastic anemia. As for the study in general: DNA from sorted CD4+ and CD8+ cells averaged around 3.2 ug.

Per the germline V gene, CDR1 is SGHTA and CDR2 is FQGNSA. The CDR3 is 15 residues long. Trimming removed 4 bases from V and 2 bases from J; junction bases left unmatched: 3. Genomic DNA, serving as template, underwent TCR beta VDJ and CDR3 profiling. From the reads, TCRdb called clonotypes with MiXCR, one entry per CDR3 protein. The table lists 50,000 or so distinct CDR3 sequences, approximately 50% of them singletons. Patients selected for sequencing had displayed CD8+CD57+ cell expansion by flow cytometry. The chain combines TRBV7-2 with TRBJ2-5; 11 positions match TRBD2. The sequencing sample was made of sorted CD4+, CD8+, or CD8+CD57+ T cells (not recorded which) from PBMCs. The clonotype comes from a human donor with aplastic anemia. CDR3 in DNA: TGTGCCAGCAGCTCGACTAGCGGGGTACAAGAGACCCAGTACTTC. Translation gives CASSSTSGVQETQYF. The variable domain in full, completed from reference TRBV7-2 and TRBJ2-5, reads GAGVSQSPSNKVTEKGKDVELRCDPISGHTALYWYRQSLGQGLEFLIYFQGNSAPDKSGLPSDRFSAERTGGSVSTLTIQRTQQEDSAVYLCASSSTSGVQETQYFGPGTRLLVL.